This TCR beta chain was sequenced during a study of blood T cell repertoires in COVID-19. The protocol was immunoSEQ multiplex PCR, while the TCRdb copy is restricted to in-frame clones and leaves out a portion. The table lists around 70,000 clones, approximately 80% of them singletons. The J segment lost 1 base and the V segment lost 6 bases, leaving 8 bases of the junction unmatched. The CDR3 loop spans 16 amino acids. CDR1 is MNHNY and CDR2 is SVGAGI in the germline V gene (reference sequence). Sequences were obtained from peripheral blood. This TCR was sampled from a human donor in a cohort sampled during active COVID-19. The chain uses TRBV6-6 and TRBJ1-3; 8 nucleotides align to TRBD1. The CDR3 DNA is TGTGCCAGCAGCTCCGGACAGGGATTTTCTGGAAACACCATATATTTT. Its translation is CASSSGQGFSGNTIYF.